The sequence of this T cell receptor beta chain was determined in a study of shared clonotypes between healthy human individuals. The CDR3 length is 14 residues. V lost 4 bases and J 4 bases, leaving 14 bases between the germline ends. Per germline, CDR1 SGHNT and CDR2 YYREEE (reference sequence). The naive CD8 population came from CD45RO-negative cells selected for CCR7, without terminally differentiated effector memory CD45RA+ cells. Using immunoSEQ multiplex PCR, the repertoire was profiled, and TCRdb retains in-frame clones only, with some absent. The sample includes a few hundred thousand clones, roughly 96% of them seen just once.

The sequence was obtained from a woman younger than 45 in good health. Material: naive CD8+ T cells sorted from blood. V usage is TRBV5-4 and J usage is TRBJ2-5, with D possibly being TRBD1 or TRBD2 (6 bases each). CDR3 coding DNA: TGTGCCAGCAGCACGGGATGGGGGGCAGAGACCCAGTACTTC. It specifies CASSTGWGAETQYF.